This TCR beta chain derives from a study of radiotherapy plus CTLA-4 blockade in lung cancer. The CDR3 consists of 14 residues. Per germline, CDR1 LNHDA and CDR2 SQIVND (reference sequence). Trimming took 0 bases from V and 5 from J, leaving 10 bases between them. The count of this clone is one. Repertoires were generated with immunoSEQ multiplex PCR, while TCRdb's copy carries only in-frame clones and drops some. Among tens of thousands of clones listed, around 80% were seen once. The rearrangement joins TRBV19 to TRBJ2-5, with D tentatively TRBD1 (7 bases). The receptor was derived from a human donor with non-small cell lung cancer who had a complete response to radiotherapy plus ipilimumab. The sample here was peripheral blood, taken from a patient treated with radiotherapy plus ipilimumab. CDR3 protein: CASSIDRGAETQYF. The CDR3 DNA reads TGTGCCAGTAGTATAGACAGGGGGGCCGAGACCCAGTACTTC. Together with reference TRBV19 and TRBJ2-5, the CDR3 gives the full variable domain: DGGITQSPKYLFRKEGQNVTLSCEQNLNHDAMYWYRQDPGQGLRLIYYSQIVNDFQKGDIAEGYSVSREKKESFPLTVTSAQKNPTAFYLCASSIDRGAETQYFGPGTRLLVL.